This entry concerns a single TCR beta chain. The source of the sample is a study of PD-1 blockade in classical Hodgkin lymphoma. Data came from immunoSEQ multiplex PCR; TCRdb stores just in-frame clones and leaves some out. The sample lists roughly 96,000 clones, nearly 90% seen once, with about 11% in the top ten. Relapse after autologous stem cell transplantation occurred in every patient, and brentuximab vedotin exposure varied. The TCR sequence derives from a human donor with classical Hodgkin lymphoma. This material consisted of peripheral blood mononuclear cells (PBMCs), taken before the second cycle of nivolumab.

CDR3: CASSLAQGGFSGYTF. CDR3 in DNA: TGTGCCAGCAGCTTAGCGCAGGGAGGGTTTAGCGGCTACACCTTC. The chain joins TRBV7-9 to TRBJ1-2, with D possibly being TRBD1 (5 bases). This CDR3 is 15 amino acids long. The V end was cut by 0 bases, the J end by 8 bases, with 16 bases between. Germline CDR1 SEHNR, CDR2 FQNEAQ (reference sequence). Full variable domain (outside the CDR3, taken from reference TRBV7-9 and TRBJ1-2): DTGVSQNPRHKITKRGQNVTFRCDPISEHNRLYWYRQTLGQGPEFLTYFQNEAQLEKSRLLSDRFSAERPKGSFSTLEIQRTEQGDSAMYLCASSLAQGGFSGYTFGSGTRLTVV.